Here is one T cell receptor beta chain with its context. The read stops 3 residues short of the end of the CDR3; the missing end is completed from the germline J gene. The data stem from a study of T cells in women clearing cervical HPV infection. Study background: Controls gave blood once infection was undetectable; cases at lesion identification.

Germline-derived CDR1 and CDR2 are SNHLY and FYNNEI. This CDR3 contains 13 residues. Dot-blot hybridization genotyped cervical HPV amplified with MY09/MY11 PCR. immunoSEQ multiplex PCR used an average of roughly 1,300 ng genomic DNA. Clones were read by immunoSEQ multiplex PCR, and TCRdb kept only the in-frame ones, dropping some. This sample's table reports around 35,000 clones. What was sequenced was blood buffy coat. The chain combines TRBV2 with TRBJ1-4; TRBD1 matches at 7 bases. This receptor was identified in a woman aged 18 to 75 with a cervical HPV16 infection that either progressed to CIN3+ or cleared (not recorded which). The CDR3 bases that were read are TGTGCCAGCAGGGGGACAGCTAATTCACCA. Its translation: CASRGTANSP. The CDR3 reads in full as CASRGTANSPLFF.